This T cell receptor beta chain was identified during a study of T cells in Graves' hyperthyroidism and ophthalmopathy. Uncontrolled infection, other autoimmune disease, pregnancy or lactation disqualified patients from enrolment. The CDR3 spans 14 residues. CDR1 is SGHVS, CDR2 FQNEAQ, per germline. J was trimmed by 1 base and V by 6 bases; bases with no gene match: 2. This clonotype was recorded many times. Amplification targeted TCR beta CDR3 regions from RNA transcripts. A set of HTBI primers served as the primers for a first-round RT-PCR of the TCR CDR3. TCRdb redid the calling of the multiplex PCR reads with MiXCR, one entry per CDR3 protein. The sample consists of some 650,000 distinct CDR3 sequences, 15% to 20% of them appearing once.

The specimen sequenced was blood. This chain connects TRBV7-8 to TRBJ2-5; TRBD1 matches at 10 bases. The TCR sequence derives from a woman aged 40 to 50 with Graves' ophthalmopathy. The CDR3 protein is CASSDRGLQETQYF. Written as DNA, the CDR3 is TGTGCCAGCAGTGACAGGGGGCTCCAAGAGACCCAGTACTTC.